This T cell receptor (beta chain) was captured by sequencing in a study of CD8 T cells in ankylosing spondylitis. With regard to this clonotype: The antigen is unknown.

The germline V gene encodes CDR1 SEHNR and CDR2 FQNEAQ (reference sequence). J was trimmed by 2 bases and V by 2 bases; bases with no gene match: 6. This CDR3 is 15 amino acids long. Broader study findings: Disease-associated clones were reportedly significantly overrepresented in matched ankylosing spondylitis synovial fluid. Within peripheral blood, clones linked to disease were CD8+ and relatively rare. Previously reported in reactive arthritis synovial fluid and blood were some of the motif variants. Among TCR beta sequences, a motif of 7 to 9 highly homologous variants appeared characteristic of ankylosing spondylitis blood.

Library preparation for TCR beta used quantitative 5'-RACE with molecular barcodes. TCRdb fed the 5' RACE reads into MiXCR, producing one record per CDR3 protein. Here the sample spans about 540,000 distinct CDR3 sequences, roughly 12% being singletons. This sequence joins TRBV7-9 and TRBJ2-7; 7 bases are shared with TRBD1. This sequence originates from a male donor with ankylosing spondylitis. The sequenced material came from blood, either unsorted or a sorted T cell fraction (not recorded which). CDR3 amino acids: CASSLSRQGAYEQYF. For the CDR3, the DNA is TGTGCCAGCAGCTTAAGCCGGCAGGGGGCCTACGAGCAGTACTTC.